This TCR beta chain emerged from a study of blood T cell repertoires in COVID-19. Background on the study: Acute and convalescent COVID-19 specimens originated in the United States, Italy and Spain. From T cells, B-cell-depleted T cells, or PBMCs came the material, which was cDNA or gDNA.

Germline CDR1 and CDR2: WNHNN and SYGVQD (reference sequence). The junction had 7 bases not matched to a gene; V was cut back by 5 bases and J by 5 bases. This CDR3 contains 16 residues. How the authors handled the data: From reference gene primer amplification, estimates of nucleated cell counts were derived. Measured with immunoSEQ multiplex PCR; TCRdb has only the in-frame clones, and not every one. That table is the source of V, J and clone size, and D and trimming were worked out from the DNA. This repertoire shows tens of thousands of clones, around 83% found once; its top ten account for over 4.5%.

The receptor comes from a man aged 50 to 59 with active COVID-19. This chain joins TRBV10-1 and TRBJ2-7, with 15 positions matching TRBD2. Sequencing input: peripheral blood. The CDR3 region is CASSTRTSGGDDEQYF. DNA for the CDR3: TGCGCCAGCAGTACCCGGACTAGCGGGGGGGACGACGAGCAGTACTTC.